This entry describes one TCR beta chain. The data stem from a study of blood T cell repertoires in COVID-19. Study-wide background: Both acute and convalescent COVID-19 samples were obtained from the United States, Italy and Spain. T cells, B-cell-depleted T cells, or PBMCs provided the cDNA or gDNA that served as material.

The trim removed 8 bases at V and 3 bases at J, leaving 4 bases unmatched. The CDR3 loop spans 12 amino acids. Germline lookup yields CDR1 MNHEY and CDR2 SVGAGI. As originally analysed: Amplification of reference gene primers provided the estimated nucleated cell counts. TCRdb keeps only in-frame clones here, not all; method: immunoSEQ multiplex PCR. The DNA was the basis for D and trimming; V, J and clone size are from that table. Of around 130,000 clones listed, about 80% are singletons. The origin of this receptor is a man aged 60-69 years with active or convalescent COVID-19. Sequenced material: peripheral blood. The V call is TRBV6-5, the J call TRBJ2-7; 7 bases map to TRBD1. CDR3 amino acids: CASWGQLYEQYF. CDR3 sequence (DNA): TGTGCCAGCTGGGGACAGCTCTACGAGCAGTACTTC.